Following are 21 T cell receptor beta chains from one sample sequenced in a study of blood T cells in healthy people across ages. Primed by a sample-barcoded 5' primer and a J-beta primer mix, a second PCR proceeded for 7 to 11 cycles. TCRdb passed the 5' RACE reads through MiXCR, listing each CDR3 protein once. The table includes about 1,000,000 distinct CDR3 sequences, 40% to 55% detected once. Sequenced input: blood. The source is a woman in her sixties or seventies in good health.

V gene TRBV7-2 combines with J gene TRBJ2-3; the match to TRBD2 covers 11 bases. This CDR3 comprises 14 residues. J gave up 9 bases and V 2 bases, and 4 bases lay outside the gene matches. Germline V lookup: CDR1 SGHTA, CDR2 FQGNSA. The CDR3 sequence: CASSLTSGSPTQYF. In DNA form, the CDR3 reads TGTGCCAGCAGCTTAACTAGCGGGAGTCCCACGCAGTATTTT.

This clonotype was seen a few times. V is TRBV5-1 and J is TRBJ2-4, with 8 bases lining up with TRBD2. The CDR3 runs 16 residues. The ends lost 4 bases at V and 1 base at J; junction bases unmatched: 7. Germline CDR1 reads SGHRS; CDR2 reads YFSETQ. The DNA for the CDR3 is TGCGCCAGCAGCCGGGGGGGGCTGGAGGCCAAAAACATTCAGTACTTC. Translation: CASSRGGLEAKNIQYF.

This chain connects TRBV11-2 to TRBJ1-2; a weak D match, TRBD1 (5 bases). Germline V lookup: CDR1 SGHAT, CDR2 FQNNGV. Between the trimmed V and J ends, which lost 11 bases and 2 bases, there was a span of 12 bases. The CDR3 extends over 12 amino acids. CDR3 in amino acids: CAGGTENYGYTF. CDR3 sequence (DNA): TGTGCCGGGGGGACGGAGAACTATGGCTACACCTTC. The variable domain in full, completed from reference TRBV11-2 and TRBJ1-2, reads EAGVAQSPRYKIIEKRQSVAFWCNPISGHATLYWYQQILGQGPKLLIQFQNNGVVDDSQLPKDRFSAERLKGVDSTLKIQPAKLEDSAVYLCAGGTENYGYTFGSGTRLTVV.

V gene TRBV20-1 combines with J gene TRBJ1-1; maybe TRBD1 (5 bases). CDR3 length: 15 residues. V was cut by 6 bases and J by 5 bases, with 22 bases left in between. Germline CDR1 is DFQATT and CDR2 is SNEGSKA (reference sequence). CDR3 nucleotide sequence: TGCAGTGCCCCTCTCGGGGCCCAAGGTACAACTGAAGCTTTCTTT. It translates to CSAPLGAQGTTEAFF.

The chain links TRBV6-2 or TRBV6-3 to TRBJ2-5, with TRBD2 identical over 8 bases. The CDR3 spans 11 residues. Germline assignment: CDR1 MNHEY and CDR2 SVGEGT. Trimming cost V 6 bases and J 12 bases; bases outside gene matches: 6. CDR3 in DNA: TGTGCCAGCAGCACCACTAGCGGAAAGTACTTC. It is translated as CASSTTSGKYF.

The table lists this clonotype with a few counts. This sequence joins TRBV12-3 or TRBV12-4 and TRBJ2-5; D gene ambiguous. This CDR3 is built from 13 residues. Trimming pared 6 bases from V and 5 bases from J, leaving 13 bases between. The CDR3 spells CASRERGYETQYF. For the CDR3, the DNA is TGTGCCAGCAGGGAGAGAGGTTACGAGACCCAGTACTTC.

This clonotype was counted only a few times. As DNA, the CDR3 is TGCGCCAGCAGCTGGACCGGGACAGGGGGCGATGGCTACACCTTC. Its protein product is CASSWTGTGGDGYTF. The chain employs TRBV5-1 and TRBJ1-2; TRBD1 matches at 12 bases. Losses at the gene ends were 3 bases for V and 6 bases for J; bases not matched to a gene: 6. The CDR3 has 15 residues. Per the germline V gene, CDR1 is SGHRS and CDR2 is YFSETQ.

The gene calls are TRBV14 and TRBJ1-1; D might be TRBD1 (5 bases). Germline CDR1 reads SGHDN; CDR2 reads FVKESK. Between the trimmed V and J ends, which lost 0 bases and 4 bases, there was a span of 15 bases. The CDR3 totals 16 residues. The CDR3 loop reads CASSQERQGRTTEAFF. CDR3 in DNA: TGTGCCAGCAGCCAAGAGCGTCAGGGTCGGACCACTGAAGCTTTCTTT.

There are a few counts of this clonotype. The CDR3, as DNA: TGTGCCAGCAGTTTTGGGCGGAACGGCTACGAGCAGTACTTC. Amino acids: CASSFGRNGYEQYF. The chain recombines TRBV27 with TRBJ2-7; D remains ambiguous. CDR3 length: 14 residues. CDR1 and CDR2 from the germline V gene are MNHEY and SMNVEV (reference sequence). Trimming stripped 3 bases from V and 3 bases from J, with 12 bases between.

The sample holds a few counts of this clonotype. The J gene is TRBJ2-7, the V gene TRBV5-1, with D maybe TRBD2 (5 bases). In germline, CDR1 is SGHRS, CDR2 YFSETQ. Trimming took 4 bases from V and 5 from J, leaving 16 bases between them. The CDR3 spans 14 residues. In nucleotides, the CDR3 is TGCGCCAGCAGCCGGGAACGACAATTCAACGAGCAGTACTTC. This codes for CASSRERQFNEQYF.

This clonotype was picked up one time. The junction departs from germline at one end; a sequencing error may be responsible. The chain joins TRBV27 to TRBJ2-3; the D gene is possibly TRBD2 (6 bases). The CDR3 contains 14 residues. Germline assignment: CDR1 MNHEY and CDR2 SMNVEV (reference sequence). CDR3 sequence reads: CAGSPREAGDTQYF. The CDR3 nucleotides are TGTGCCGGCAGCCCGAGGGAGGCGGGAGATACGCAGTATTTT.

V and J are TRBV29-1 and TRBJ1-5, with D unresolved. There are 13 residues in the CDR3. The V end lost 4 bases, the J end lost 5 bases, and 12 bases lay between the germline ends. In germline, CDR1 is SQVTM, CDR2 ANQGSEA. DNA for the CDR3: TGCAGCGTTGTTGCGGACCCCGATCAGCCCCAGCATTTT. The encoded protein is CSVVADPDQPQHF.

This clonotype was observed a single time. V usage is TRBV24-1 and J usage is TRBJ2-1; D unresolved. There are 16 residues in the CDR3. The germline V gene encodes CDR1 KGHDR and CDR2 SFDVKD. V was shortened by 1 base and J by 8 bases, with 17 bases between the two germline ends. The CDR3 sequence is CATSDLSNLGSDEQFF. The DNA of the CDR3 is TGTGCCACCAGTGATTTATCCAACCTAGGGTCGGATGAGCAGTTCTTC.

This clonotype was counted a few times. The chain has TRBV6-5 and TRBJ1-5; unclear D gene. Germline V gene lookup returns CDR1 MNHEY and CDR2 SVGAGI. CDR3 length equals 10 residues. Trimming shortened V by 6 bases and J by 4 bases, and 1 base separated the two germline ends. Here the CDR3 DNA reads TGTGCCAGCAGGAATCAGCCCCAGCATTTT. Its translation: CASRNQPQHF.

Ten or more counts support this clonotype. The chain recombines TRBV29-1 with TRBJ2-1; D not resolved. Germline values: CDR1 SQVTM, CDR2 ANQGSEA. This CDR3 has 13 amino acids. V was clipped by 6 bases and J by 4 bases, with 13 bases between them. CDR3 nucleotides: TGCAGCGTACCCGGGCCGGTATACAATGAGCAGTTCTTC. Protein sequence: CSVPGPVYNEQFF.

The rearrangement links TRBV18 to TRBJ2-5; D may be TRBD2 (7 bases). CDR3 length equals 17 residues. V lost 3 bases and J lost 3, with 20 bases in between. Germline CDR1 is KGHSH and CDR2 is LQKENI. CDR3 sequence reads: CASSPLRSGKGEETQYF. The CDR3 bases are TGTGCCAGCTCACCCTTACGGAGCGGGAAGGGGGAAGAGACCCAGTACTTC.

The chain recombines TRBV28 with TRBJ2-1; D possibly corresponds to TRBD2 (6 bases). Near its end, the DNA agrees better with TRBJ2-7, so the J call may be wrong. The germline V gene encodes CDR1 MDHEN and CDR2 SYDVKM. This CDR3 contains 17 residues. The CDR3 protein is CASSPPGLKGLNNEQYF. The CDR3 DNA follows: TGTGCCAGCAGTCCCCCGGGACTTAAGGGGCTAAACAATGAGCAGTACTTC.

The V call is TRBV27, the J call TRBJ2-7; 15 bases agree with TRBD2. The J segment lost 0 bases and the V segment lost 6 bases, leaving 12 bases of the junction unmatched. CDR3 length: 19 amino acids. Germline CDR1 reads MNHEY; CDR2 reads SMNVEV (reference sequence). The CDR3 reads CASSSLGLAGGNSSYEQYF. CDR3 nucleotides: TGTGCCAGCAGCTCCCTGGGACTAGCGGGAGGCAATAGCTCCTACGAGCAGTACTTC.

The CDR3 loop is CASSQTGKTYEQYF. CDR3 nucleotide sequence: TGTGCCAGCAGCCAGACAGGAAAAACCTACGAGCAGTACTTC. The V call is TRBV6-1, the J call TRBJ2-7; tentatively, D is TRBD1 (6 bases). The length of the CDR3 is 14 residues. V was trimmed by 6 bases and J by 2 bases, leaving 14 bases between them. Germline V gene data show CDR1 as MNHNS and CDR2 as SASEGT.

Comment on this clonotype: A clone one base away is much larger, so this may be a read error. This rearrangement joins TRBV15 to TRBJ2-7, with 7 nucleotides matching TRBD1. In germline, CDR1 is LNHNV, CDR2 YYDKDF (reference sequence). The CDR3 is 14 residues long. V trimming: 1 base; J trimming: 7 bases; junction bases outside the gene matches: 7. The CDR3 loop reads CATSRGGTDNEQYF. CDR3 nucleotide sequence: TGTGCCACCAGCAGAGGTGGGACAGACAATGAGCAGTACTTC. Variable domain in full (rest from reference TRBV15 and TRBJ2-7): DAMVIQNPRYQVTQFGKPVTLSCSQTLNHNVMYWYQQKSSQAPKLLFHYYDKDFNNEADTPDNFQSRRPNTSFCFLDIRSPGLGDTAMYLCATSRGGTDNEQYFGPGTRLTVT.

V and J are TRBV27 and TRBJ2-7; no firm D call. V was cut by 3 bases and J by 0 bases, with 9 bases left in between. This CDR3 spans 14 amino acids. The germline gives CDR1 MNHEY, CDR2 SMNVEV (reference sequence). For the CDR3, the DNA is TGTGCCAGCAGTTTGGTTCGGCACTCCTACGAGCAGTACTTC. Residues: CASSLVRHSYEQYF.